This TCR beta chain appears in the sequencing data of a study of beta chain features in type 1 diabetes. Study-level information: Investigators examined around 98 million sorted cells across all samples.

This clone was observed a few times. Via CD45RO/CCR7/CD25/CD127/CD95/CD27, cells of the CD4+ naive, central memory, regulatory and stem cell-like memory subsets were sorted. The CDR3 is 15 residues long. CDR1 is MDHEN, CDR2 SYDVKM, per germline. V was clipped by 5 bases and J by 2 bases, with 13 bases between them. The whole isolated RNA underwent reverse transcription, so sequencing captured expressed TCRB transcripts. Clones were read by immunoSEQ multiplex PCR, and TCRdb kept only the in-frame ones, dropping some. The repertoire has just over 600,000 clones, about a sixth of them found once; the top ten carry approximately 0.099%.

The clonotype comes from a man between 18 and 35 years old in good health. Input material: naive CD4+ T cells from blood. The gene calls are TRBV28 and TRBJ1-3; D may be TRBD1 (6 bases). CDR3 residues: CASSAQGLAGNTIYF. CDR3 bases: TGTGCCAGCAGTGCACAGGGATTAGCTGGAAACACCATATATTTT.